Below are 23 T cell receptor beta chains sequenced from a single sample in a study of T cell changes during pregnancy in multiple sclerosis. Produced via immunoSEQ multiplex PCR; TCRdb's table is partial and in-frame only. The table includes fewer than 55,000 clones, almost 95% detected once. The starting material was peripheral blood, obtained after pregnancy. These receptors were collected from a female donor with multiple sclerosis, enrolled in a pregnancy study.

The CDR3 DNA reads as TGTGCCAGCAGCTTTACGGGGGGACGGGCTAACTATGGCTACACCTTC. It is translated as CASSFTGGRANYGYTF. The chain couples TRBV7-9 to TRBJ1-2, with D perhaps matching TRBD1 (5 bases). Germline CDR1 SEHNR, CDR2 FQNEAQ (reference sequence). With 3 bases removed from V and 0 bases from J, the gap between germline ends came to 14 bases. CDR3 length: 16 residues.

The CDR3 sequence is CATSGGQGDEKLFF. The CDR3 region has the DNA TGTGCCACCAGCGGGGGACAGGGGGATGAAAAACTGTTTTTT. This sequence joins TRBV15 and TRBJ1-4; 11 bases map to TRBD1. The CDR3 spans 14 residues. CDR1 is LNHNV and CDR2 is YYDKDF in the germline V gene (reference sequence). V was clipped by 5 bases and J by 6 bases; unmatched bases: 2.

The V call is TRBV9, the J call TRBJ1-6; D may be TRBD1 (6 bases). V gave up 4 bases and J gave up 3 bases, with 14 bases separating them. Germline-derived CDR1 and CDR2 are SGDLS and YYNGEE. The CDR3 consists of 16 residues. The CDR3 spells CASSRETGFYNSPLHF. DNA of the CDR3: TGTGCCAGCAGCAGGGAGACAGGTTTCTATAATTCACCCCTCCACTTT.

The gene calls are TRBV7-2 and TRBJ2-7; 9 positions agree with TRBD1. There are 15 residues in the CDR3. The V and J ends lost 1 base and 3 bases, in that order; junction bases with no gene match: 4. Germline lookup yields CDR1 SGHTA and CDR2 FQGNSA. The CDR3 DNA sequence: TGTGCCAGCAGCTTAGGGGGGACAGGGCACTACGAGCAGTACTTC. Amino acid sequence: CASSLGGTGHYEQYF.

The rearrangement uses TRBV7-6 and TRBJ1-1, with TRBD1 as a possible D gene (5 bases). Germline-derived CDR1 and CDR2 are SGHVS and FNYEAQ. The CDR3 has 17 amino acids. Trimming cost V 1 base and J 0 bases, with 15 bases left between them. CDR3 in amino acids: CASSLVTQGSMNTEAFF. The DNA of the CDR3 is TGTGCCAGCAGCTTAGTTACCCAGGGTAGTATGAACACTGAAGCTTTCTTT.

The chain employs TRBV7-8 and TRBJ1-4; D possibly corresponds to TRBD1 (5 bases). The length of the CDR3 is 11 residues. Germline V gives CDR1 SGHVS, CDR2 FQNEAQ. Between the trimmed V and J ends, which lost 8 bases and 10 bases, there was a span of 11 bases. CDR3 sequence reads: CASSSQGKLFF. The CDR3, as DNA: TGTGCCAGCTCTTCCCAGGGAAAACTGTTTTTT. The whole variable domain, remainder taken from reference TRBV7-8 and TRBJ1-4, is GAGVSQSPRYKVAKRGQDVALRCDPISGHVSLFWYQQALGQGPEFLTYFQNEAQLDKSGLPSDRFFAERPEGSVSTLKIQRTQQEDSAVYLCASSSQGKLFFGSGTQLSVL.

V usage is TRBV20-1 and J usage is TRBJ2-3; D is possibly TRBD2 (7 bases). Germline CDR1 is DFQATT and CDR2 is SNEGSKA (reference sequence). This CDR3 region has 11 residues. The ends were cut back, 7 bases at V and 13 bases at J, with 18 bases in the middle. The CDR3 reads CSVSGDTFKYF. The CDR3 bases are TGCAGTGTAAGCGGGGACACCTTCAAGTATTTT.

The V and J genes are TRBV6-5 and TRBJ2-7, with D possibly TRBD1 on 6 matching bases. With 2 bases removed from V and 2 bases from J, the gap between germline ends came to 10 bases. Germline V gene sequence: CDR1 MNHEY, CDR2 SVGAGI. This CDR3 is built from 14 residues. Here the CDR3 DNA reads TGTGCCAGCAGTTACCAGGGGCGAGCCTACGAGCAGTACTTC. This sequence encodes CASSYQGRAYEQYF.

This rearrangement joins TRBV7-9 to TRBJ2-4, with 7 bases identical to TRBD1. This CDR3 region has 14 residues. Unmatched junction bases numbered 8, after V lost 3 bases and J lost 9 bases. Germline CDR1 reads SEHNR; CDR2 reads FQNEAQ (reference sequence). In DNA, the CDR3 is TGTGCCAGCAGCTTGGGACAGAGGAAGGCCATTCAGTACTTC. It yields the protein CASSLGQRKAIQYF. Supplemented by reference TRBV7-9 and TRBJ2-4, the full variable domain reads DTGVSQNPRHKITKRGQNVTFRCDPISEHNRLYWYRQTLGQGPEFLTYFQNEAQLEKSRLLSDRFSAERPKGSFSTLEIQRTEQGDSAMYLCASSLGQRKAIQYFGAGTRLSVL.

Only a few counts were recorded for this clone. The chain has TRBV7-9 and TRBJ2-7; D perhaps matches TRBD1 (5 bases). In germline, CDR1 is SEHNR, CDR2 FQNEAQ (reference sequence). Trimming removed 1 base at V and 5 bases at J, with 15 bases between. CDR3 length equals 15 residues. The CDR3 loop reads CASSLVLGEWNEQYF. CDR3 nucleotides: TGTGCCAGCAGCTTAGTGTTAGGGGAATGGAACGAGCAGTACTTC.

This chain connects TRBV5-1 to TRBJ2-1, with unresolved D. CDR3 length equals 14 residues. Trimming left V 0 bases short and J 6 bases short, with 10 bases between. From germline, CDR1 is SGHRS and CDR2 YFSETQ. This chain's CDR3 is CASSLVSGANEQFF. CDR3 nucleotides: TGCGCCAGCAGCTTGGTCTCAGGCGCCAATGAGCAGTTCTTC.

The chain employs TRBV5-1 and TRBJ2-7, with D perhaps matching TRBD2 (5 bases). The V end lost 0 bases, the J end lost 6 bases, and 7 bases lay between the germline ends. The germline V gene has CDR1 SGHRS and CDR2 YFSETQ. The CDR3 contains 12 residues. The CDR3 is CASSLGGPEQYF. CDR3 DNA sequence: TGCGCCAGCAGCTTGGGAGGGCCCGAGCAGTACTTC.

The chain uses TRBV5-6 and TRBJ1-5, with 8 bases aligning to TRBD1. Trimming at V came to 4 bases and at J to 0 bases, leaving 3 bases not matched to a gene. Germline V CDR1 and CDR2: SGHDT, YYEEEE. There are 15 residues in the CDR3. Here the CDR3 DNA reads TGTGCCAGCAGCCTCGGACAGGGTAGCAATCAGCCCCAGCATTTT. Encoded protein: CASSLGQGSNQPQHF.

The rearrangement uses TRBV27 and TRBJ2-2, with 8 nucleotides matching TRBD2. Germline CDR1 is MNHEY and CDR2 is SMNVEV (reference sequence). CDR3 length equals 13 residues. V lost 8 bases and J lost 4; bases outside the gene matches: 3. DNA for the CDR3: TGTGCCAGCCTACGGGGGGGCACCGGGGAGCTGTTTTTT. Translation: CASLRGGTGELFF.

The V gene is TRBV4-2, the J gene TRBJ2-7; 7 bases are shared with TRBD2. The V gene end was trimmed by 3 bases and the J gene end by 0 bases; junction bases not matched to a gene: 5. The CDR3 has 15 amino acids. The germline V gene encodes CDR1 LGHNA and CDR2 YNFKEQ. CDR3 in DNA: TGTGCCAGCAGCCAGGGAAGCGGGGCCTCCTACGAGCAGTACTTC. This sequence encodes CASSQGSGASYEQYF.

The chain couples TRBV4-3 to TRBJ2-3; D may be TRBD1 (6 bases). Germline V gene lookup returns CDR1 LGHNA and CDR2 YSLEER. V was shortened by 1 base and J by 3 bases, with 11 bases between the two germline ends. The CDR3 has 15 residues. CDR3 DNA sequence: TGCGCCAGCAGCCAAGCGGGACAAATTACAGATACGCAGTATTTT. Amino acid sequence: CASSQAGQITDTQYF.

V is TRBV6-1 and J is TRBJ1-5; 10 bases fit TRBD1. The CDR3 contains 15 residues. The germline V gene encodes CDR1 MNHNS and CDR2 SASEGT. V lost 1 base, J lost 6 bases, and 3 bases stayed unmatched. The CDR3 region is CASSEGTGGTQPQHF. The CDR3 bases are TGTGCCAGCAGTGAAGGGACAGGGGGGACTCAGCCCCAGCATTTT.

This chain uses TRBV15 with TRBJ1-3, with D tentatively TRBD1 (5 bases). The CDR3 spans 15 residues. Trimming shortened V by 0 bases and J by 2 bases, and 8 bases separated the two germline ends. Germline CDR1 is LNHNV and CDR2 is YYDKDF (reference sequence). CDR3 bases: TGTGCCACCAGCAGAGATGGGGGGACTGGAAACACCATATATTTT. This translates into CATSRDGGTGNTIYF.

This chain connects TRBV6-1 to TRBJ1-4, with 9 nucleotides matching TRBD1. The CDR3 runs to 15 residues. V lost 2 bases, J lost 8 bases, and 6 bases stayed unmatched. Germline lookup yields CDR1 MNHNS and CDR2 SASEGT. CDR3 amino acids: CASSELGQGGEKLFF. For the CDR3, the DNA is TGTGCCAGCAGTGAATTGGGACAGGGAGGAGAAAAACTGTTTTTT.

The chain is built from TRBV2 and TRBJ1-4, with a tentative D call TRBD1 (6 bases). Germline lookup yields CDR1 SNHLY and CDR2 FYNNEI. Trimming removed 3 bases at V and 3 bases at J, with 8 bases between. The CDR3 runs 14 residues. The CDR3 protein is CASSESGANEKLFF. In DNA, the CDR3 is TGTGCCAGCAGTGAGTCAGGGGCTAATGAAAAACTGTTTTTT.

The chain uses TRBV29-1 and TRBJ1-1; D possibly corresponds to TRBD1 (6 bases). V lost 5 bases and J lost 4, with 14 bases in between. Germline CDR1 SQVTM, CDR2 ANQGSEA. The length of the CDR3 is 13 residues. This chain's CDR3 is CSVMGQGSTEAFF. DNA of the CDR3: TGCAGCGTTATGGGGCAGGGGAGCACTGAAGCTTTCTTT.

J is TRBJ2-3 and V is TRBV27; TRBD2 agrees at 12 bases. The CDR3 is 16 amino acids. V gave up 5 bases and J gave up 4 bases; unmatched junction bases: 7. Germline loops: CDR1 MNHEY, CDR2 SMNVEV (reference sequence). The CDR3 protein is CASSTLASGGADTQYF. The CDR3 nucleotides read TGTGCCAGCAGTACACTCGCTAGCGGGGGGGCAGATACGCAGTATTTT.

The chain is built from TRBV14 and TRBJ1-6; D may be TRBD1 (5 bases). Germline V gene data show CDR1 as SGHDN and CDR2 as FVKESK. The CDR3 consists of 14 residues. V was cut by 2 bases and J by 6 bases, with 8 bases left in between. The CDR3 protein is CASSQRGINSPLHF. The CDR3, as DNA: TGTGCCAGCAGCCAACGGGGGATTAATTCACCCCTCCACTTT.